The 20 T cell receptor beta chains below come from one sample, sequenced in a study of blood T cell repertoires in COVID-19. The assay was immunoSEQ multiplex PCR, and TCRdb's table has in-frame clones only and misses some. The sample holds about 8,400 clones, less than 90% seen once. Material for sequencing was peripheral blood. The receptor source for this set is a man in his 60s with acute or convalescent COVID-19.

J is TRBJ2-2 and V is TRBV7-2; D is unresolved. The CDR3 runs 15 residues. Germline values: CDR1 SGHTA, CDR2 FQGNSA. The V end lost 5 bases, the J end lost 8 bases, and 18 bases lay between the germline ends. CDR3 protein: CASSPLPGAKGELFF. CDR3 sequence (DNA): TGTGCCAGCAGCCCCCTCCCCGGAGCAAAGGGGGAGCTGTTTTTT. Filled out from reference TRBV7-2 and TRBJ2-2, the complete variable domain reads GAGVSQSPSNKVTEKGKDVELRCDPISGHTALYWYRQSLGQGLEFLIYFQGNSAPDKSGLPSDRFSAERTGGSVSTLTIQRTQQEDSAVYLCASSPLPGAKGELFFGEGSRLTVL.

This clone was counted a few times. V gene TRBV5-1 combines with J gene TRBJ2-2; 9 bases match TRBD1. Looked up from germline, CDR1 is SGHRS and CDR2 is YFSETQ. The V and J ends lost 2 bases and 6 bases, in that order; junction bases with no gene match: 5. There are 15 residues in the CDR3. CDR3 DNA: TGCGCCAGCAGCTTAATGGGACAGGGAGCCGGGGAGCTGTTTTTT. Protein product: CASSLMGQGAGELFF.

This clone was recorded once. The rearrangement links TRBV19 to TRBJ2-1; TRBD2 matches at 9 bases. The CDR3 runs to 17 residues. Unmatched junction bases numbered 11, after V lost 4 bases and J lost 4 bases. CDR1 LNHDA and CDR2 SQIVND come from the germline V gene (reference sequence). CDR3 bases: TGTGCCAGTAGTAAAGTGATAGCGGGAGTAGTTTACAATGAGCAGTTCTTC. Translation gives CASSKVIAGVVYNEQFF. The full variable domain, in which reference TRBV19 and TRBJ2-1 provide the parts outside the CDR3, is DGGITQSPKYLFRKEGQNVTLSCEQNLNHDAMYWYRQDPGQGLRLIYYSQIVNDFQKGDIAEGYSVSREKKESFPLTVTSAQKNPTAFYLCASSKVIAGVVYNEQFFGPGTRLTVL.

This chain connects TRBV6-5 to TRBJ1-2; TRBD1 aligns across 8 bases. The germline V gene has CDR1 MNHEY and CDR2 SVGAGI. V lost 3 bases to trimming and J lost 7 bases; unmatched junction nucleotides: 7. This CDR3 comprises 14 residues. The CDR3 DNA reads TGTGCCAGCAGTTATTCAGGACAGGGTGGTGGCTACACCTTC. Translation: CASSYSGQGGGYTF.

The V call is TRBV27, the J call TRBJ2-1, with TRBD2 as a possible D gene (6 bases). The germline V gene encodes CDR1 MNHEY and CDR2 SMNVEV (reference sequence). This CDR3 spans 14 amino acids. The germline V and J ends were trimmed by 6 bases and 2 bases, with 11 bases remaining between them. The CDR3 is CASSPTRTYNEQFF. The CDR3 coding sequence is TGTGCCAGCAGCCCGACTAGAACCTACAATGAGCAGTTCTTC.

This clone has more than one count but fewer than ten. This chain connects TRBV12-3 or TRBV12-4 to TRBJ1-2; TRBD1 matches 7 bases. This CDR3 is 12 amino acids long. The V gene end was trimmed by 10 bases and the J gene end by 3 bases; junction bases not matched to a gene: 5. In DNA, the CDR3 is TGTGCCACAGGGGGGAATTACTATGGCTACACCTTC. This translates into CATGGNYYGYTF.

As DNA, the CDR3 is TGTGCCAGCAGCCGAACCTGGACAGCAGAGACCCAGTACTTC. The encoded protein is CASSRTWTAETQYF. The rearrangement joins TRBV6-5 to TRBJ2-5; a possible D gene is TRBD1 (6 bases). CDR3 size: 14 residues. Germline V gives CDR1 MNHEY, CDR2 SVGAGI. V lost 6 bases and J 4 bases, leaving 15 bases between the germline ends.

The chain combines TRBV4-3 with TRBJ2-2; D is perhaps TRBD1 (5 bases). This CDR3 has 16 residues. V was shortened by 0 bases and J by 6 bases, with 14 bases between the two germline ends. Germline-derived CDR1 and CDR2 are LGHNA and YSLEER. This CDR3 is CASSQEGDSYPGELFF. The CDR3, as DNA: TGCGCCAGCAGCCAAGAGGGTGACAGTTACCCCGGGGAGCTGTTTTTT.

J is TRBJ2-1 and V is TRBV12-5, with D maybe TRBD2 (5 bases). Trimming stripped 1 base from V and 6 bases from J, with 7 bases between. The CDR3 loop spans 13 amino acids. Per germline, CDR1 LGHNT and CDR2 FRNRAP. CDR3 region: CASGLAGLNEQFF. The CDR3 DNA sequence: TGTGCTAGTGGTTTGGCCGGACTCAATGAGCAGTTCTTC.

The V and J genes are TRBV5-6 and TRBJ2-7, with D possibly being TRBD1 (6 bases). CDR1 and CDR2 (germline): SGHDT, YYEEEE. The CDR3 is 13 amino acids. Trimming removed 1 base from V and 6 bases from J, with 11 bases in between. The CDR3 reads CASSLTQGSEQYF. The CDR3 coding sequence is TGTGCCAGCAGCTTGACTCAGGGGAGCGAGCAGTACTTC.

The chain combines TRBV18 with TRBJ2-7, with 9 bases matching TRBD2. The CDR3 extends over 14 amino acids. Germline trimming cut 3 bases from V and 2 bases from J; bases unmatched to any gene: 2. The V gene's germline CDR1 is KGHSH and CDR2 LQKENI. The chain's CDR3 is CASSPTSGTYEQYF. For the CDR3, the DNA is TGTGCCAGCTCACCGACTAGCGGAACCTACGAGCAGTACTTC.

J is TRBJ1-2 and V is TRBV28, with D unresolved. Trimming took 10 bases from V and 0 from J, leaving 18 bases between them. Germline CDR1 MDHEN, CDR2 SYDVKM. The CDR3 runs 15 residues. DNA for the CDR3: TGTGCCACCCGACTCTTGCAGCTAGCTAACTATGGCTACACCTTC. It encodes CATRLLQLANYGYTF.

The chain joins TRBV5-1 to TRBJ2-5; a possible D gene is TRBD1 (6 bases). Trimming removed 0 bases at V and 5 bases at J, with 14 bases between. The CDR3 spans 15 residues. Germline CDR1 SGHRS, CDR2 YFSETQ. The DNA of the CDR3 is TGCGCCAGCAGCTTGGATCTTGGGGGCGAGGAGACCCAGTACTTC. It is translated as CASSLDLGGEETQYF.

This rearrangement joins TRBV6-5 to TRBJ2-3; 9 positions match TRBD1. The CDR3 covers 14 residues. CDR1 and CDR2 (germline): MNHEY, SVGAGI. The ends lost 5 bases at V and 1 base at J; junction bases unmatched: 1. The CDR3 protein is CASSRDRGTDTQYF. The CDR3 nucleotides read TGTGCCAGCAGTCGGGACAGGGGCACAGATACGCAGTATTTT.

This clone is labeled medium-sized. The chain couples TRBV11-1 to TRBJ2-4, with 10 bases aligning to TRBD1. The CDR3 contains 16 residues. V lost 4 bases, J lost 8 bases, and 11 bases stayed unmatched. Germline lookup yields CDR1 SGHAT and CDR2 FQDESV (reference sequence). CDR3 DNA sequence: TGTGCCAGCAGCTCGCACCCCCGGGACAGGGGACACATTCAGTACTTC. Translating it yields CASSSHPRDRGHIQYF.

This chain joins TRBV4-1 and TRBJ1-2, with a weak D call TRBD1 (6 bases). In germline, CDR1 is MGHRA, CDR2 YSYEKL. Trimming cost V 4 bases and J 4 bases, with 10 bases left between them. The CDR3 has 13 residues. CDR3 sequence reads: CASSPQGTYGYTF. In nucleotides, the CDR3 is TGCGCCAGCAGCCCACAGGGTACCTATGGCTACACCTTC.

V gene TRBV3-1 (or the pseudogene TRBV3-2) combines with J gene TRBJ1-1; D call uncertain. The CDR3 length is 12 residues. V dropped 4 bases and J dropped 5 bases, with 8 bases sitting between them. Germline values: CDR1 LGHDT, CDR2 YNNKEL (reference sequence). DNA of the CDR3: TGTGCCAGCAGCCGTCGACAAACTGAAGCTTTCTTT. Its protein is CASSRRQTEAFF.

This clone showed up just a few times. The chain couples TRBV4-1 to TRBJ1-1; D is unclear. The CDR3 totals 16 residues. Germline V CDR1 and CDR2: MGHRA, YSYEKL. Between the trimmed V and J ends, which lost 0 bases and 3 bases, there was a span of 14 bases. CDR3 loop: CASSQDRLGADTEAFF. CDR3 in DNA: TGCGCCAGCAGCCAAGATCGTCTGGGTGCGGACACTGAAGCTTTCTTT.

This sequence joins TRBV19 and TRBJ1-2, with 8 bases that match TRBD1. From germline, CDR1 is LNHDA and CDR2 SQIVND (reference sequence). The V segment lost 6 bases and the J segment 1 base; nucleotides outside the gene matches: 7. The CDR3 runs 15 residues. The CDR3 nucleotides are TGTGCCAGTAGCCCCACAGGGGGGATTAACTATGGCTACACCTTC. It yields the protein CASSPTGGINYGYTF.

The chain links TRBV28 to TRBJ1-3, with TRBD1 matching over 7 bases. Germline CDR1 and CDR2: MDHEN and SYDVKM. V lost 4 bases, J lost 3 bases, and 3 bases stayed unmatched. The CDR3 consists of 14 residues. The CDR3 DNA sequence: TGTGCCAGCAGTTCGGACAGGTTTGGAAACACCATATATTTT. Amino acids: CASSSDRFGNTIYF.